These 8 T cell receptor beta chains originate from one sample sequenced in a study of cytomegalovirus exposure and HLA in healthy donors. PCR used 60 Vbeta primers and 13 Jbeta primers. The data were produced by immunoSEQ multiplex PCR, yet TCRdb's version contains in-frame clones alone and is incomplete. The table lists some 100,000 clones, around 83% of them singletons. The sample taken for sequencing was PBMCs. These TCRs come from a woman younger than 30 in good health and CMV-seronegative.

The sample holds a few counts of this clone. CDR3 residues: CAWSVGQTQYF. Written as DNA, the CDR3 is TGTGCCTGGAGTGTGGGGCAAACCCAGTACTTC. The rearrangement links TRBV30 to TRBJ2-5, with D perhaps TRBD1 (5 bases). Germline-derived CDR1 and CDR2 are GTSNPN and SVGIG (reference sequence). This CDR3 region has 11 residues. Between the trimmed V and J ends, which lost 0 bases and 8 bases, there was a span of 7 bases. The full variable domain, rest sourced from reference TRBV30 and TRBJ2-5, is SQTIHQWPATLVQPVGSPLSLECTVEGTSNPNLYWYRQAAGRGLQLLFYSVGIGQISSEVPQNLSASRPQDRQFILSSKKLLLSDSGFYLCAWSVGQTQYFGPGTRLLVL.

The chain couples TRBV7-2 to TRBJ1-2; 8 positions match TRBD1. The CDR3 contains 17 residues. Trimming removed 1 base from V and 2 bases from J; junction bases left unmatched: 9. Germline V gene sequence: CDR1 SGHTA, CDR2 FQGNSA. The CDR3: CASSLGLTGAYNYGYTF. CDR3 nucleotides: TGTGCCAGCAGCTTAGGGTTGACAGGGGCCTACAACTATGGCTACACCTTC.

The chain recombines TRBV11-2 with TRBJ2-7; tentative D call: TRBD1 (6 bases). This CDR3 is built from 16 residues. Germline assignment: CDR1 SGHAT and CDR2 FQNNGV. Trimming stripped 4 bases from V and 0 bases from J, with 16 bases between. The CDR3 is CASSYSYRVHSYEQYF. CDR3 coding DNA: TGTGCCAGCAGCTACTCCTACAGGGTACACTCCTACGAGCAGTACTTC.

The V gene is TRBV7-2, the J gene TRBJ2-5, with a possible D match to TRBD1 (6 bases). The germline CDR1 and CDR2 sequences are SGHTA and FQGNSA. The CDR3 runs to 13 residues. Trimming stripped 5 bases from V and 5 bases from J, with 12 bases between. The CDR3 protein is CASSGRRGETQYF. The CDR3 DNA is TGTGCCAGCAGCGGAAGAAGGGGGGAGACCCAGTACTTC.

The chain employs TRBV15 and TRBJ2-3; 7 positions agree with TRBD1. Germline CDR1 reads LNHNV; CDR2 reads YYDKDF (reference sequence). Germline trimming cut 0 bases from V and 1 base from J; bases unmatched to any gene: 1. This CDR3 contains 15 residues. The DNA for the CDR3 is TGTGCCACCAGCAGAGACGGACAGGGCACAGATACGCAGTATTTT. It yields the protein CATSRDGQGTDTQYF.

The chain combines TRBV11-2 with TRBJ2-7; 11 bases fit TRBD1. Germline loops: CDR1 SGHAT, CDR2 FQNNGV. The CDR3 sequence is 15 residues long. V shed 5 bases, J shed 1 base, and the junction held 4 bases outside the gene matches. The CDR3 bases are TGTGCCAGCAGCCCGGGACAGGGGGGGTCCTACGAGCAGTACTTC. Translation: CASSPGQGGSYEQYF. Filled out from reference TRBV11-2 and TRBJ2-7, the complete variable domain reads EAGVAQSPRYKIIEKRQSVAFWCNPISGHATLYWYQQILGQGPKLLIQFQNNGVVDDSQLPKDRFSAERLKGVDSTLKIQPAKLEDSAVYLCASSPGQGGSYEQYFGPGTRLTVT.

The genes are TRBV25-1 and TRBJ2-7; a possible D gene is TRBD1 (6 bases). The V gene lost 2 bases and the J gene lost 2 bases, with 13 bases spanning the gap. CDR1 MGHDK and CDR2 SYGVNS come from the germline V gene. CDR3 size: 15 residues. For the CDR3, the DNA is TGTGCCAGCAGTGAACCCGGGACACCGCCCTACGAGCAGTACTTC. Translating it yields CASSEPGTPPYEQYF.

This rearrangement joins TRBV10-3 to TRBJ2-7; unclear D gene. With 10 bases removed from V and 4 bases from J, the gap between germline ends came to 8 bases. The CDR3 runs to 10 residues. Germline-derived CDR1 and CDR2 are ENHRY and SYGVKD. The CDR3 region has the DNA TGTGCCACTAGAGATTACGAGCAGTACTTC. This encodes CATRDYEQYF.